Following are 8 T cell receptor beta chains from one sample sequenced in a study of kidney transplant recipient with SARS-CoV-2 infection. TCRdb reprocessed the reads via MiXCR and lists one record per CDR3 protein. The table records under 300,000 distinct CDR3 sequences, more than 25% of them present only once. Sequencing used a blood sample, obtained at baseline and on roughly day 110 from a kidney transplant recipient. The receptors here all came from a male patient between 25 and 39 years old who had COVID-19 and was a kidney transplant recipient. Some T cells may have originated in the graft donor.

This clonotype was counted many times. V usage is TRBV10-3 and J usage is TRBJ1-5; D unclear. This CDR3 spans 13 amino acids. Trimming took off 2 bases at V and 8 bases at J, with 10 bases between the two ends. Germline loops: CDR1 ENHRY, CDR2 SYGVKD. The CDR3 nucleotides are TGTGCCATCAGTGAGAGGGTCTCAGAGCCCCAGCATTTT. Its protein product is CAISERVSEPQHF.

This clonotype was recorded many times. This chain connects TRBV3-1 to TRBJ2-2; 12 bases match TRBD2. Germline CDR1 is LGHDT and CDR2 is YNNKEL (reference sequence). The length of the CDR3 is 19 residues. V lost 3 bases, J lost 3 bases, and 11 bases stayed unmatched. This CDR3 reads CASSQDHILAGGHTGELFF. The CDR3 bases are TGTGCCAGCAGCCAGGACCACATTCTAGCGGGAGGGCACACCGGGGAGCTGTTTTTT.

In this sample, this clonotype turned up many times. V and J are TRBV20-1 and TRBJ2-7; TRBD2 is a possible D gene (6 bases). Germline V gene sequence: CDR1 DFQATT, CDR2 SNEGSKA (reference sequence). V lost 3 bases to trimming and J lost 4 bases, with 19 bases between them. CDR3 length: 15 residues. CDR3 amino acids: CSARPGLRLGYEQYF. CDR3 DNA: TGCAGTGCTAGGCCGGGACTCCGGCTGGGGTACGAGCAGTACTTC.

In the case of this clonotype: This may be a read error, as it is one base from a much larger clone. This chain uses TRBV6-5 with TRBJ2-1; D remains ambiguous. CDR1 is MNHEY and CDR2 is SVGAGI in the germline V gene. This CDR3 contains 13 residues. Trimming cost V 6 bases and J 2 bases, with 8 bases left between them. The CDR3 coding sequence is TGTGCCAGCAGGGACCCGGCCTACAATGAGCAGTTCTTC. Its translation: CASRDPAYNEQFF.

This clonotype has more than one count but fewer than ten. J is TRBJ2-2 and V is TRBV4-1; 8 nucleotides agree with TRBD2. This CDR3 has 15 amino acids. V was pared by 3 bases and J by 6 bases, with 6 bases of the junction left unmatched. Looked up from germline, CDR1 is MGHRA and CDR2 is YSYEKL. The CDR3, as DNA: TGCGCCAGCAGCCAGAGCGGGAGTAGTTCCGGGGAGCTGTTTTTT. It specifies CASSQSGSSSGELFF.

The sample holds many counts of this clonotype. V gene TRBV28 combines with J gene TRBJ2-7; possible D gene TRBD1, 5 bases. The length of the CDR3 is 15 residues. Germline loops: CDR1 MDHEN, CDR2 SYDVKM. V lost 9 bases and J lost 2, with 20 bases in between. Written as DNA, the CDR3 is TGTGCCAGTAGATCTGGTCCCAGGGTCCCCTACGAGCAGTACTTC. It codes for CASRSGPRVPYEQYF.

Note on this clonotype: A much larger clone is a single base away; this may be a read error. In DNA, the CDR3 is TGTGCCAGCAAAGAAGGAGACACTGAAGCTTCCTTT. This encodes CASKEGDTEASF. J is TRBJ1-1 and V is TRBV6-5; D unresolved. Germline loops: CDR1 MNHEY, CDR2 SVGAGI. The CDR3 is 12 amino acids.

To note about this clonotype: With only one base between it and a far larger clone, this is likely a read error. This chain uses TRBV6-5 with TRBJ1-5; no clear D gene. The CDR3 consists of 13 residues. Germline CDR1 and CDR2: MNHEY and SVGAGI. V gave up 3 bases and J gave up 9 bases, with 12 bases separating them. CDR3: CASSYWAGRPQHF. Here the CDR3 DNA reads TGTGCCAGCAGTTATTGGGCCGGCCGGCCCCAGCATTTT.